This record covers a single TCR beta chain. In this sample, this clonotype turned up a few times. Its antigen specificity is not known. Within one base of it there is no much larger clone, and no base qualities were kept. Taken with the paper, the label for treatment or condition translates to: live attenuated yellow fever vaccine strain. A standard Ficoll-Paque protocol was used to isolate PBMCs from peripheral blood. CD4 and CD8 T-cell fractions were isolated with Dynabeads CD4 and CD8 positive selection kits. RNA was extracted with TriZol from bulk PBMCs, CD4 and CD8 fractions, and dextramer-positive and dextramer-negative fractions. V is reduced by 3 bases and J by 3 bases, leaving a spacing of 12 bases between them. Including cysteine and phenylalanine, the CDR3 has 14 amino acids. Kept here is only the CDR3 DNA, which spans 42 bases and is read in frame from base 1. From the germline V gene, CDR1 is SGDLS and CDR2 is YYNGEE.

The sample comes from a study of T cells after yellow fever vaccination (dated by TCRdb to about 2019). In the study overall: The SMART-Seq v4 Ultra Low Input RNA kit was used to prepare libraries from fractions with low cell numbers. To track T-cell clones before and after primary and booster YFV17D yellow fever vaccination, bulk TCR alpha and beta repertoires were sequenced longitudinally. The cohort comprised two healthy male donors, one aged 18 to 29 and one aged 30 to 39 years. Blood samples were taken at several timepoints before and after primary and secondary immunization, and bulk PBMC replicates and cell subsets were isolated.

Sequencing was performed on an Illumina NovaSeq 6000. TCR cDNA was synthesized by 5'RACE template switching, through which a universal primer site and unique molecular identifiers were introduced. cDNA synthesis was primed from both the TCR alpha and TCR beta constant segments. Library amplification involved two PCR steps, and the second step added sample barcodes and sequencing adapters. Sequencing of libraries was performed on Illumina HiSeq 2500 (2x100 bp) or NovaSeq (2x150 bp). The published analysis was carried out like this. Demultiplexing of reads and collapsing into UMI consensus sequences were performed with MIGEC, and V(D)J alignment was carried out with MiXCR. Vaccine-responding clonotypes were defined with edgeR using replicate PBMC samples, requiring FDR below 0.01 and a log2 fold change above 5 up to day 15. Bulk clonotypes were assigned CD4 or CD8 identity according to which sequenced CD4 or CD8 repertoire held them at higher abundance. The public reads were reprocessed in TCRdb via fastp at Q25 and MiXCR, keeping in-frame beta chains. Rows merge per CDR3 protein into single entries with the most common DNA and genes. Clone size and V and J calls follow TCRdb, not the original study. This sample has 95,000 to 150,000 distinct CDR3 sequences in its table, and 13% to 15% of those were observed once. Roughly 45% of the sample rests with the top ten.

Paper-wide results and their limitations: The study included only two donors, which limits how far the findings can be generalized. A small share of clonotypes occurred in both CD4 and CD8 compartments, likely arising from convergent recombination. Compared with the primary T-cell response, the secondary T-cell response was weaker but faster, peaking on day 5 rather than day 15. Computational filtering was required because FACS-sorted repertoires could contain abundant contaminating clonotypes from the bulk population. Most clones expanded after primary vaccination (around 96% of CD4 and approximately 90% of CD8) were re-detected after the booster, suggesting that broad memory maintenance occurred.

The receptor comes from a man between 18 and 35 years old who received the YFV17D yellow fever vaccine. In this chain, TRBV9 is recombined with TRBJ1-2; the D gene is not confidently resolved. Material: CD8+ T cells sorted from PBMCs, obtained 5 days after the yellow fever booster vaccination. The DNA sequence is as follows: TGTGCCAGCAGCGCCCCCGGGCAGTACTATGGCTACACCTTC. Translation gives CASSAPGQYYGYTF.